This entry describes one T cell receptor beta chain. The target of this receptor is not known. It has no much larger one-base neighbor in the sample; base qualities were not kept. Patients undergoing total pancreatectomy with islet autotransplantation (TPIAT) were the source of the chronic pancreatitis pancreas tissue. The chronic pancreatitis patients who were included had no known history of diabetes. For TCRbeta sequencing, genomic DNA was extracted directly from bulk pancreas tissue, without T cell sorting. At two US centers, pancreas tissues from patients and organ donors were collected on a consecutive basis. This record belongs to a study of immune characteristics of hereditary and idiopathic chronic pancreatitis. Regarding the research as a whole: The study examined local immune cells and TCRbeta repertoires in the pancreas in hereditary and idiopathic chronic pancreatitis, using control pancreases from organ donors for comparison. TCRbeta sequencing covered 5 control pancreases, under 10 hereditary chronic pancreatitis pancreases and about 6 idiopathic chronic pancreatitis pancreases. Minimal in vitro experimental manipulation of pancreas-infiltrating T cells was the reason the gDNA-based approach was selected. Study-level results and caveats: The study did not include chronic pancreatitis caused by alcohol use. Because patient tissue could only be obtained at the time of TPIAT, differences in disease duration may have influenced the immune findings. Compared with controls, both chronic pancreatitis groups had significantly higher TCRbeta repertoire diversity and lower clonality. Hereditary and idiopathic chronic pancreatitis differed in Vbeta-Jbeta gene family usage, including TRBV10, TRBV19, TRBV23 and TRBV5. Numbers of productive TCR rearrangements correlated positively with disease severity scores among approximately 13 chronic pancreatitis patients.

Reading from cysteine to phenylalanine, the CDR3 counts 13 amino acids. Just CDR3 DNA is preserved here, 39 bases in frame from base 1. Deletion took 2 bases off V and 3 bases off J, with a span of 2 bases between the germline ends. Library generation was performed with the immunoSEQ multiplex PCR assay. From pancreatic genomic DNA, the TCRbeta CDR3 region and adjacent sequences were amplified and sequenced. On the authors' methods: Repertoire diversity was assessed as a mean normalized Shannon-Wiener index, and productive clonality and productive rearrangement counts were also measured. Control and chronic pancreatitis repertoire metrics were compared by means of the nonparametric Mann-Whitney U test. Shared clonotypes were defined as CDR3beta sequences with identical amino acid composition and length across subjects. As stored in TCRdb, this immuneACCESS dataset retains in-frame rearrangements with V and J assigned. A fraction of the clones does not appear; measured against another copy, unresolved V genes explain less than half of the discrepancy, and the remainder lacks a known reason. For V, J and clone size, that table is used; D and trimming come from the DNA. The sample table records some 5,600 clones; roughly 74% of these occur just once. The top ten constitute around 6.6% of the sample.

The receptor comes from a human donor with chronic pancreatitis. The sequenced sample consisted of pancreas tissue with hereditary chronic pancreatitis. The V and J segments used are TRBV12-3 or TRBV12-4 and TRBJ1-6; the D gene remains uncertain. The CDR3 protein sequence reads: CASSLHYNSPLHF. The DNA reads TGTGCCAGCAGTTTACACTATAATTCACCCCTCCACTTT.